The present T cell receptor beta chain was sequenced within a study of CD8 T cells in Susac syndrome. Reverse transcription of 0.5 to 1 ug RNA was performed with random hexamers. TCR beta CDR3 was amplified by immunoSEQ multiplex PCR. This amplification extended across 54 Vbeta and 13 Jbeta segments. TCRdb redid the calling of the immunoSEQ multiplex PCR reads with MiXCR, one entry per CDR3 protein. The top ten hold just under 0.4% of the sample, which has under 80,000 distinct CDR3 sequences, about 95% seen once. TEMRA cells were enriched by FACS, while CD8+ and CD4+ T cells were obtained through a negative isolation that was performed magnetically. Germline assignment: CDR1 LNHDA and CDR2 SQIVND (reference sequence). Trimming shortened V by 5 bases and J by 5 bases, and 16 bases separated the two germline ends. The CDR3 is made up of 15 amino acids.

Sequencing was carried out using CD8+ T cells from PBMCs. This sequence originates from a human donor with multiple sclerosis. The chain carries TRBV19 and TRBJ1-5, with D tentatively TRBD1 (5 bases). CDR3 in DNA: TGTGCCAGTAGTCCCACGGACGGGGGAGATCAGCCCCAGCATTTT. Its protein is CASSPTDGGDQPQHF.